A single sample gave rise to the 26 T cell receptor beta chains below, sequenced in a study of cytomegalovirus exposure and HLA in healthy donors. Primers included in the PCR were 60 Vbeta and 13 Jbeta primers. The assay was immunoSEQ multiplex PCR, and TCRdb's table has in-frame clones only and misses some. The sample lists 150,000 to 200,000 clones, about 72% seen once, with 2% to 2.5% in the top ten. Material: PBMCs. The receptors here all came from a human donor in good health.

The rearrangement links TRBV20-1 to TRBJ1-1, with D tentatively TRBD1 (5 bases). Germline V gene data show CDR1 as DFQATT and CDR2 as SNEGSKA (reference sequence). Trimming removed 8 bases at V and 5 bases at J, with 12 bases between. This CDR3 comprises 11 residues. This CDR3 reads CSPNRWTEAFF. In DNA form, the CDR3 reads TGCAGTCCTAACAGGTGGACTGAAGCTTTCTTT.

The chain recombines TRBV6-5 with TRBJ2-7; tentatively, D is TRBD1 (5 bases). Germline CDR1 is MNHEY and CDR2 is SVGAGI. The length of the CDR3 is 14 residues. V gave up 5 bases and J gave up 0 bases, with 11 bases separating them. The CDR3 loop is CASSKDTYSYEQYF. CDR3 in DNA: TGTGCCAGCAGTAAGGACACGTACTCCTACGAGCAGTACTTC.

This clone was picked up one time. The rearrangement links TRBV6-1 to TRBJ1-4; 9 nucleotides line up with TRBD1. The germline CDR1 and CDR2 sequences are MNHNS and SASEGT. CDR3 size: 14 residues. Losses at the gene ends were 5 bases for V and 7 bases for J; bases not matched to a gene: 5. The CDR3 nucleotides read TGTGCCAGCAGTCAACAGGGGGCGCGTGAAAAACTGTTTTTT. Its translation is CASSQQGAREKLFF.

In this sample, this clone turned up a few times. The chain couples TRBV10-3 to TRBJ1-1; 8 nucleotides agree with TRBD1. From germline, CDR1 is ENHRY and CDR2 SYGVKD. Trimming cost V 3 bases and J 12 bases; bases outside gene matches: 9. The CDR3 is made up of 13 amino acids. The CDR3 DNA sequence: TGTGCCATCAGTGATGAGGTAGACAGGGGAACTTTCTTT. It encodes CAISDEVDRGTFF.

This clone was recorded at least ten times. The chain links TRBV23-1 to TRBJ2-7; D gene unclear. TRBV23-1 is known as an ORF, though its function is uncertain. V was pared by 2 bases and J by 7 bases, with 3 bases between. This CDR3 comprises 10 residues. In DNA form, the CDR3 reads TGCGCCAGCAGTCAACAGGAGCAGTACTTC. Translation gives CASSQQEQYF.

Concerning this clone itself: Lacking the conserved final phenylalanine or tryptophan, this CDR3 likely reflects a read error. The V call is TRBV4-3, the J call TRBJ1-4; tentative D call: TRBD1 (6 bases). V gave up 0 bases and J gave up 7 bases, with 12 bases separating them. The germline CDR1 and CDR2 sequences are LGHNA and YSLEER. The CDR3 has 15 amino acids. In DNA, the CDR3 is TGCGCCAGCAGCCAAGATCATCGGGGGGCTGAAAAACTGTTTGTT. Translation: CASSQDHRGAEKLFV.

The CDR3 DNA follows: TGCGCCAGCAGCTTGGGACAGGACAACACTGAAGCTTTCTTT. Translating it yields CASSLGQDNTEAFF. This sequence joins TRBV5-1 and TRBJ1-1, with D possibly matching TRBD1 (6 bases). The CDR3 contains 14 residues. In germline, CDR1 is SGHRS, CDR2 YFSETQ. Trimming took 0 bases from V and 2 from J, leaving 8 bases between them.

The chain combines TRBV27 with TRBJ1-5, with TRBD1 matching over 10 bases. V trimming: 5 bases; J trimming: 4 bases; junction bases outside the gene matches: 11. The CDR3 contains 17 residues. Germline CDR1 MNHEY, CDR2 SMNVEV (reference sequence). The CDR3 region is CASSLTSRTGGNQPQHF. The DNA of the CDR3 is TGTGCCAGCAGTCTGACTTCTCGGACAGGGGGGAATCAGCCCCAGCATTTT.

CDR3 DNA sequence: TGTGCCAGCAGTTTATGGGGACAGGGTTTCGAAGAGACCCAGTACTTC. Translating gives CASSLWGQGFEETQYF. The V call is TRBV27, the J call TRBJ2-5, with 9 nucleotides matching TRBD1. The germline gives CDR1 MNHEY, CDR2 SMNVEV (reference sequence). Losses at the gene ends were 1 base for V and 3 bases for J; bases not matched to a gene: 6. This CDR3 contains 16 residues.

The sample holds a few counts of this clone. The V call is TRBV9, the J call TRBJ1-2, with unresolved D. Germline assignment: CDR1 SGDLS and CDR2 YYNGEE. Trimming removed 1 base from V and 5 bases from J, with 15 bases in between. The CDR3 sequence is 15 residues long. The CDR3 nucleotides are TGTGCCAGCAGCGTATCGCCAGGTCATAGGTATGGCTACACCTTC. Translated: CASSVSPGHRYGYTF.

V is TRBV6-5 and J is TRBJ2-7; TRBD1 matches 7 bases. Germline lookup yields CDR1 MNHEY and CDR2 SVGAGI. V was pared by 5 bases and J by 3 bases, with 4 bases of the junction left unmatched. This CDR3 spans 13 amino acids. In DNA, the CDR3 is TGTGCCAGCAGTACCGGGACAGACTACGAGCAGTACTTC. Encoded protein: CASSTGTDYEQYF.

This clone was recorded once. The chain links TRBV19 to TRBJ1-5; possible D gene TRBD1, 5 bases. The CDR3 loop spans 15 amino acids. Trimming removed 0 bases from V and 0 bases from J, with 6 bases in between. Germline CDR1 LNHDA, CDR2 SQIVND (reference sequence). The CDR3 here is CASSIEGDSNQPQHF. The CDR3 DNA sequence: TGTGCCAGTAGTATAGAAGGGGATAGCAATCAGCCCCAGCATTTT.

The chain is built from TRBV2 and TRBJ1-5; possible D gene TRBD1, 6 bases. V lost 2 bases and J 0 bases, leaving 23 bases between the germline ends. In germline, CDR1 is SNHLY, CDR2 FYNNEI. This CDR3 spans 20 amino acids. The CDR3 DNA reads TGTGCCAGCAGTGAAATCCGACGGGACACCGGAACATATAGCAATCAGCCCCAGCATTTT. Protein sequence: CASSEIRRDTGTYSNQPQHF.

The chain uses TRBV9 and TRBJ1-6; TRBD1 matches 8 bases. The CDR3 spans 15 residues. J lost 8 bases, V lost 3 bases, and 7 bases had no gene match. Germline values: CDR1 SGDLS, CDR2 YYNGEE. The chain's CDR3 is CASSEGQAADSPLHF. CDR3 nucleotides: TGTGCCAGCAGCGAGGGACAGGCCGCTGATTCACCCCTCCACTTT.

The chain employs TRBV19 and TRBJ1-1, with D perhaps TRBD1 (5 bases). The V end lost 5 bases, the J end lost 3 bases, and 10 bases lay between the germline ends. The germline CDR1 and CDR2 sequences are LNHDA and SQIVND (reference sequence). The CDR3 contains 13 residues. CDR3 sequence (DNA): TGTGCCAGTAGTTGGACAACCGACACTGAAGCTTTCTTT. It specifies CASSWTTDTEAFF.

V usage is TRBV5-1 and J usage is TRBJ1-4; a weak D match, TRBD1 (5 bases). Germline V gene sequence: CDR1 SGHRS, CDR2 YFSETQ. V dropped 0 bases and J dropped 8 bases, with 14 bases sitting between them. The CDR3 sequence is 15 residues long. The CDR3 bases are TGCGCCAGCAGCTTGGCTCAGGGCGTGGGGGAAAAACTGTTTTTT. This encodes CASSLAQGVGEKLFF.

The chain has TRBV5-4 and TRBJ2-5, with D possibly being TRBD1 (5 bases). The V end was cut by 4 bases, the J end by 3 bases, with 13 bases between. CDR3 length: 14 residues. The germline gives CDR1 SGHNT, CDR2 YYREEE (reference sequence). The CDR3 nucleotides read TGTGCCAGCAGCGTACCGACAGCAAAAGAGACCCAGTACTTC. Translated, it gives CASSVPTAKETQYF. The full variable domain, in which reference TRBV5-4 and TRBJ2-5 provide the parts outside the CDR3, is ETGVTQSPTHLIKTRGQQVTLRCSSQSGHNTVSWYQQALGQGPQFIFQYYREEENGRGNFPPRFSGLQFPNYSSELNVNALELDDSALYLCASSVPTAKETQYFGPGTRLLVL.

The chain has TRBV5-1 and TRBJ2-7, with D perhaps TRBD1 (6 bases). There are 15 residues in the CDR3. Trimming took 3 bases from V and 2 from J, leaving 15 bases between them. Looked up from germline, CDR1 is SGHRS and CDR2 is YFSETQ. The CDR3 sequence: CASSSGTGITYEQYF. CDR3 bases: TGCGCCAGCAGCTCGGGTACAGGGATAACCTACGAGCAGTACTTC.

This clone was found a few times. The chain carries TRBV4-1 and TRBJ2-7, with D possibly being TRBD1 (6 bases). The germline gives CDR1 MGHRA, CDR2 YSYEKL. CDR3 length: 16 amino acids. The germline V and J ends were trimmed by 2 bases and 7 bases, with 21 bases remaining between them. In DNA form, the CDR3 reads TGCGCCAGCAGCCAACGACCCCCTCCACAAGGGGGAGAGCAGTACTTC. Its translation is CASSQRPPPQGGEQYF.

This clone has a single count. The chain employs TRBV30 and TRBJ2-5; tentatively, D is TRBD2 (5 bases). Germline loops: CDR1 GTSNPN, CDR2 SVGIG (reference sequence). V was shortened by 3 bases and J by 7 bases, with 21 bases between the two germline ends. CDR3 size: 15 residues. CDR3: CAWRGIASPRGTQYF. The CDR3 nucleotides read TGTGCCTGGAGGGGTATAGCGTCCCCAAGAGGGACCCAGTACTTC.

CDR3 nucleotides: TGTGCCTGGAGCCGTGGACTAGCGGGGCATAATGAGCAGTTCTTC. Translating it yields CAWSRGLAGHNEQFF. This sequence joins TRBV30 and TRBJ2-1, with TRBD2 identical over 12 bases. Trimming at V came to 3 bases and at J to 7 bases, leaving 7 bases not matched to a gene. This CDR3 is 15 amino acids long. CDR1 GTSNPN and CDR2 SVGIG come from the germline V gene (reference sequence).

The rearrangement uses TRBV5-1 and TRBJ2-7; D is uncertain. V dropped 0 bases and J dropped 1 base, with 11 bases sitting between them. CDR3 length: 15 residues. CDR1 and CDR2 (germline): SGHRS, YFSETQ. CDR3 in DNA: TGCGCCAGCAGCTTGGGAGGCGGAACTTCCTACGAGCAGTACTTC. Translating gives CASSLGGGTSYEQYF. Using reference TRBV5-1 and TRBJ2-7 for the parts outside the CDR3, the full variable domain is KAGVTQTPRYLIKTRGQQVTLSCSPISGHRSVSWYQQTPGQGLQFLFEYFSETQRNKGNFPGRFSGRQFSNSRSEMNVSTLELGDSALYLCASSLGGGTSYEQYFGPGTRLTVT.

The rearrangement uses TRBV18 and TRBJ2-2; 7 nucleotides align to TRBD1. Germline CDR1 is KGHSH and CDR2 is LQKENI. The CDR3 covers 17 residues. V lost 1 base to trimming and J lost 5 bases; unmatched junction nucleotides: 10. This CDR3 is CASSPLRWGQITGELFF. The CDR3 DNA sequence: TGTGCCAGCTCACCACTACGTTGGGGACAGATAACCGGGGAGCTGTTTTTT.

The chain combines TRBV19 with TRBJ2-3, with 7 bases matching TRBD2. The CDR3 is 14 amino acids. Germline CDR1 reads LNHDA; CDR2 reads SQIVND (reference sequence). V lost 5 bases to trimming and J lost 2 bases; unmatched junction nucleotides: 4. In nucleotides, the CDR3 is TGTGCCAGTAGTTCGGGGGGTTTCACAGATACGCAGTATTTT. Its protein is CASSSGGFTDTQYF.

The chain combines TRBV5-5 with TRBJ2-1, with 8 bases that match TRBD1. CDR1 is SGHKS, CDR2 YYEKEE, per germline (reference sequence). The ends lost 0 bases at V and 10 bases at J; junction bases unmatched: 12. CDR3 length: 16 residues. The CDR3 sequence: CASSLGFVQGAGEQFF. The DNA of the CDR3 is TGTGCCAGCAGCTTGGGTTTCGTGCAGGGGGCCGGGGAGCAGTTCTTC. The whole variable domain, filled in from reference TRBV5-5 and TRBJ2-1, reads DAGVTQSPTHLIKTRGQQVTLRCSPISGHKSVSWYQQVLGQGPQFIFQYYEKEERGRGNFPDRFSARQFPNYSSELNVNALLLGDSALYLCASSLGFVQGAGEQFFGPGTRLTVL.

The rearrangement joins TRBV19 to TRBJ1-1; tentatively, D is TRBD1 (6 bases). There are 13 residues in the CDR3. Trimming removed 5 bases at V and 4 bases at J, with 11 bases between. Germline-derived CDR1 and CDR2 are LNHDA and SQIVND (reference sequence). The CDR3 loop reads CASSWTAATEAFF. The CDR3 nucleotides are TGTGCCAGTAGTTGGACAGCGGCCACTGAAGCTTTCTTT.